This TCR beta chain was profiled in a study of CD8+CD57+ T cells in acquired aplastic anemia. Trimming left V 6 bases short and J 1 base short, with 10 bases between. The CDR3 contains 13 residues. Profiling that covered TCR beta VDJ and CDR3 relied on genomic DNA as its template. TCRdb recomputed calls from the reads with MiXCR, one row per CDR3 protein. The table has under 350,000 distinct CDR3 sequences, 55% to 65% seen once; the top ten hold 8%. The sample consisted of sorted CD4+, CD8+, or CD8+CD57+ T cells (not recorded which) from PBMCs. The chain recombines TRBV12-3 or TRBV12-4 with TRBJ2-7; possibly TRBD1 for D (6 bases). This TCR was sampled from a human donor with severe aplastic anemia or a healthy control (not recorded which). The CDR3 loop reads CASRGAGSYEQYF. The CDR3 DNA is TGTGCCAGCAGGGGGGCCGGGTCCTACGAGCAGTACTTC.